This T cell receptor beta chain is drawn from a study of blood T cell dynamics during melanoma immunotherapy. In the study overall: Standard first-line treatment here was pembrolizumab or nivolumab plus ipilimumab in metastatic melanoma.

J gave up 0 bases and V 0 bases, and 2 bases lay outside the gene matches. Germline CDR1 reads KGHSH; CDR2 reads LQKENI. The CDR3 has 17 residues. Every bulk PBMC sample received the same 350 ng of DNA. Measured with immunoSEQ multiplex PCR; TCRdb has only the in-frame clones, and not every one. There are more than 6,000 clones in the sample; roughly 88% occur only once, and 36% lies in the top ten. The time point was: pre-treatment baseline. No patient had earlier systemic cancer treatment, concurrent immunosuppressants, or another active cancer. The sample was blood, taken from a patient treated with checkpoint blockade. The receptor was isolated from a human donor with melanoma. Some clones in this sample may be carry-over from other donors' samples. V usage is TRBV18 and J usage is TRBJ2-2, with 9 bases fitting TRBD2. Here the CDR3 DNA reads TGTGCCAGCTCACCACCTAGCGGGGGAGCGAACACCGGGGAGCTGTTTTTT. It yields the protein CASSPPSGGANTGELFF.